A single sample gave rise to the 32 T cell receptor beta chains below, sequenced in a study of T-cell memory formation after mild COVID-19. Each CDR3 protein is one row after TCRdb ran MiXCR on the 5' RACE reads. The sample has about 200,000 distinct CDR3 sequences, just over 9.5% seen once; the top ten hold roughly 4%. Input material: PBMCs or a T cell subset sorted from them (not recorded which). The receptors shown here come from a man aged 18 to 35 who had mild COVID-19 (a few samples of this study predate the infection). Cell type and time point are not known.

CDR3 sequence: CASKIAGTGEQFF. CDR3 bases: TGTGCCAGCAAAATAGCGGGGACGGGAGAGCAGTTCTTC. V usage is TRBV7-3 and J usage is TRBJ2-1; 8 bases align to TRBD2. CDR3 length equals 13 residues. Per germline, CDR1 SGHTA and CDR2 FQGTGA. V shed 7 bases and J 10 bases; nucleotides not matched to a gene: 9.

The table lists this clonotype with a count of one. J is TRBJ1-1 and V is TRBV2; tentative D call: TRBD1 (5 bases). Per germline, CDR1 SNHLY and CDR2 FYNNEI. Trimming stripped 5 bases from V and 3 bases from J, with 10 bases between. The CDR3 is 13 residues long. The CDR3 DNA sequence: TGTGCCAGCAGTAGACGGGGGGACACTGAAGCTTTCTTT. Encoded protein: CASSRRGDTEAFF.

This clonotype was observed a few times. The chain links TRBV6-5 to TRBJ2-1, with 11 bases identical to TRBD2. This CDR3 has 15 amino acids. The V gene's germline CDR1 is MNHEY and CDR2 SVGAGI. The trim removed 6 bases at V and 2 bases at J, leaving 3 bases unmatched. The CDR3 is CASRRSGGAYNEQFF. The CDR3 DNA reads TGTGCCAGCAGACGTAGCGGGGGGGCCTACAATGAGCAGTTCTTC.

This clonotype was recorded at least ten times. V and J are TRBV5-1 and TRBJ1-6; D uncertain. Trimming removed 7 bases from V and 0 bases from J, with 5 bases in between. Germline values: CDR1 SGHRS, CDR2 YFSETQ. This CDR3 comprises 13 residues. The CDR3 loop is CASHSSYNSPLHF. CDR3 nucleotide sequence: TGCGCCAGCCATAGCTCCTATAATTCACCCCTCCACTTT.

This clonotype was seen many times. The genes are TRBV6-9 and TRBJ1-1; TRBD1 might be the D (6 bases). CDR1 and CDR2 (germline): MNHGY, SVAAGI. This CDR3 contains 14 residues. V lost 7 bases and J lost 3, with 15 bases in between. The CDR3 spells CASIAQGLDTEAFF. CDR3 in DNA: TGTGCCAGCATCGCACAGGGACTAGACACTGAAGCTTTCTTT.

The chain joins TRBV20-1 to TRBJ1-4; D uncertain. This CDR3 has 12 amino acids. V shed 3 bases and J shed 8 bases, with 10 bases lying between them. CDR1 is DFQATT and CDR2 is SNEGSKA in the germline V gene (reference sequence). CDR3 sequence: CSASTEWEKLFF. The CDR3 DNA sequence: TGCAGTGCTAGTACAGAGTGGGAAAAACTGTTTTTT.

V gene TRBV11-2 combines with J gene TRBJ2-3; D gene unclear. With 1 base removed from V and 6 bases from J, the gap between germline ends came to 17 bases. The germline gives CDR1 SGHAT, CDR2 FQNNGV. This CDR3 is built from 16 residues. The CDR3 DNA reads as TGTGCCAGCAGCTTAGTTGTATCTTCGGTTAGTGATACGCAGTATTTT. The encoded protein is CASSLVVSSVSDTQYF.

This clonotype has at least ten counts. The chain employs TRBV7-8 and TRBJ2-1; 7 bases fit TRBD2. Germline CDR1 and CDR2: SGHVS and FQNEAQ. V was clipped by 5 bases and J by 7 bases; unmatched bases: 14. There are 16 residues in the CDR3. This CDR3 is CASSPRLATGYNEQFF. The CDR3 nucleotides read TGTGCCAGCAGCCCTCGACTAGCAACGGGGTATAATGAGCAGTTCTTC.

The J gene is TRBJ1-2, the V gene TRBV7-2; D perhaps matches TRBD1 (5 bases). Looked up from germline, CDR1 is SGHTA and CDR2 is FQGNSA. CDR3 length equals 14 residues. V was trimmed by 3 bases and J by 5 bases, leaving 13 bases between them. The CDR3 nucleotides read TGTGCCAGCAGCTTCCGCAGGGTCAATTATGGCTACACCTTC. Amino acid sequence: CASSFRRVNYGYTF.

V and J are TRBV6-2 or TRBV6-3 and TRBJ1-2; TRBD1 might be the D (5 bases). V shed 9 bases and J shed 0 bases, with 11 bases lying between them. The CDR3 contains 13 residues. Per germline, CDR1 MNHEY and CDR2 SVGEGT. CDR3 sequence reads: CASADSANYGYTF. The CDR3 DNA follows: TGTGCCAGTGCCGACAGCGCTAACTATGGCTACACCTTC.

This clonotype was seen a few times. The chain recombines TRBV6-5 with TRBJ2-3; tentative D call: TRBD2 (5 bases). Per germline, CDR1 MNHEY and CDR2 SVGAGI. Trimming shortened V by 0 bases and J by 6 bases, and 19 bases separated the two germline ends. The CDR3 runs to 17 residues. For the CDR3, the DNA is TGTGCCAGCAGTTACTCGATAGGCCTAGCCGTGGGGGATACGCAGTATTTT. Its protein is CASSYSIGLAVGDTQYF.

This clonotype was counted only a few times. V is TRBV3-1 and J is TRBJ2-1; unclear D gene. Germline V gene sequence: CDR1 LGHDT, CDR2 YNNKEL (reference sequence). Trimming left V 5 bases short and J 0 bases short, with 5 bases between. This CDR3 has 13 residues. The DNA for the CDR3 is TGTGCCAGCAGCGCTGACTCCTACAATGAGCAGTTCTTC. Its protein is CASSADSYNEQFF.

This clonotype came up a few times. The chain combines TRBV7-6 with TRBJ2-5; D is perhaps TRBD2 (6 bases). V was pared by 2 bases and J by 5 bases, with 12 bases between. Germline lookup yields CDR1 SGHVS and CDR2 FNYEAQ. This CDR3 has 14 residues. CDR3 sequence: CASSLSGVRETQYF. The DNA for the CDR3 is TGTGCCAGCAGCTTATCGGGGGTCCGGGAGACCCAGTACTTC.

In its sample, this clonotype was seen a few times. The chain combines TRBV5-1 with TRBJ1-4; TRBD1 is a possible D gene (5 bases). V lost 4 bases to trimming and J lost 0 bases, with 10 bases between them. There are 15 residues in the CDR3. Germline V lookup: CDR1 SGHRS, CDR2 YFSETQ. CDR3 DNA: TGCGCCAGCAGCCCCGGGACCTCAACTAATGAAAAACTGTTTTTT. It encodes CASSPGTSTNEKLFF.

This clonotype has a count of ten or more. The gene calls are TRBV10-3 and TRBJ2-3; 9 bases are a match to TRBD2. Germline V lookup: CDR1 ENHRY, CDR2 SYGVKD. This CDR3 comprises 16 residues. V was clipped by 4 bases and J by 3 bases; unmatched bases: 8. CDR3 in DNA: TGTGCCATCAGTGGTACGGCGGGGGGGCAAACAGATACGCAGTATTTT. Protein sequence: CAISGTAGGQTDTQYF.

The CDR3: CATWPPGHNEQFF. In nucleotides, the CDR3 is TGTGCCACCTGGCCGCCTGGGCACAATGAGCAGTTCTTC. V and J are TRBV24-1 and TRBJ2-1; D unresolved. The germline CDR1 and CDR2 sequences are KGHDR and SFDVKD. This CDR3 spans 13 amino acids. The V and J ends lost 9 bases and 5 bases respectively, with 13 bases between them.

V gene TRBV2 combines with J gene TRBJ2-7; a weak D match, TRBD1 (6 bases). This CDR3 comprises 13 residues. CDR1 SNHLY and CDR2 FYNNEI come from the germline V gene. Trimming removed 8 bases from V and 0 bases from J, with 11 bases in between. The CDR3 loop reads CASADRRSYEQYV. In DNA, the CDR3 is TGTGCCAGCGCAGACAGGCGCTCCTACGAGCAGTACGTC.

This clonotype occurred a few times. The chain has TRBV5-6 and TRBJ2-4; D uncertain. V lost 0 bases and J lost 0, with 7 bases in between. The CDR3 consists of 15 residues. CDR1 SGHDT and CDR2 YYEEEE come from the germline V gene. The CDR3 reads CASSLEGTAKNIQYF. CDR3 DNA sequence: TGTGCCAGCAGCTTGGAGGGTACAGCCAAAAACATTCAGTACTTC.

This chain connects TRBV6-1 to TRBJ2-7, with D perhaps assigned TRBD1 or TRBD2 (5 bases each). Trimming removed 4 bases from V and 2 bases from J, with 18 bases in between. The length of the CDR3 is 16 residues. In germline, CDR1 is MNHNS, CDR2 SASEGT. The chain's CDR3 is CASSAGTATAAYEQYF. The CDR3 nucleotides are TGTGCCAGCAGTGCGGGGACGGCCACCGCGGCCTACGAGCAGTACTTC.

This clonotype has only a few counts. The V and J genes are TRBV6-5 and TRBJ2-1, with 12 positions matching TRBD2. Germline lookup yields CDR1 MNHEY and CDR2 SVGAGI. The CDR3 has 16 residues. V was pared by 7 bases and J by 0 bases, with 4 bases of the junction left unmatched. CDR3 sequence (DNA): TGTGCCAGCACTACTAGCGGGGGGTCCTCCTACAATGAGCAGTTCTTC. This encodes CASTTSGGSSYNEQFF.

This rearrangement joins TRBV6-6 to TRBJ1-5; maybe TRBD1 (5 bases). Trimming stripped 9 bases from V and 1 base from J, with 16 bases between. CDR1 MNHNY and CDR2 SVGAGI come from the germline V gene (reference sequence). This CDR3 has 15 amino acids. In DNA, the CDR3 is TGTGCCAGTGACCCAGGGTTGATCAGCAATCAGCCCCAGCATTTT. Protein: CASDPGLISNQPQHF.

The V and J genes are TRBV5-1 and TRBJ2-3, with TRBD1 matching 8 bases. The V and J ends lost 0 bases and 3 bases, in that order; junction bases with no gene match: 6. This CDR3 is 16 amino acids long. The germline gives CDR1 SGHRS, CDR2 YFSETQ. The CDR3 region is CASSLGAGGETDTQYF. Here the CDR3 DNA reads TGCGCCAGCAGCTTGGGGGCAGGGGGCGAGACAGATACGCAGTATTTT.

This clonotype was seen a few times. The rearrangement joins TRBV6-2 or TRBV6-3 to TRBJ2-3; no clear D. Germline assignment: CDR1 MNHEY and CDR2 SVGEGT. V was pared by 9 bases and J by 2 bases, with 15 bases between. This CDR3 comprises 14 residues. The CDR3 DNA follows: TGTGCCAGTTTAGAGACTCCTTTCACAGATACGCAGTATTTT. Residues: CASLETPFTDTQYF.

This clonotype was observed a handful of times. The CDR3 sequence is CASSPIGQGSTEAFF. The CDR3 bases are TGTGCCAGCTCACCGATAGGACAGGGGTCTACCGAAGCTTTCTTT. V and J are TRBV18 and TRBJ1-1, with 9 bases fitting TRBD1. Per the germline V gene, CDR1 is KGHSH and CDR2 is LQKENI. With 3 bases clipped from V and 8 bases from J, the junction kept 10 bases outside the gene matches. CDR3 length: 15 amino acids.

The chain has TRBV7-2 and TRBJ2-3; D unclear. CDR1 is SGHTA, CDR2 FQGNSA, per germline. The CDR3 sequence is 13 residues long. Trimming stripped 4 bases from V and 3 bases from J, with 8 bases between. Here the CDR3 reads CASSSFQTDTQYF. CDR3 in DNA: TGTGCCAGCAGCTCCTTCCAGACAGATACGCAGTATTTT. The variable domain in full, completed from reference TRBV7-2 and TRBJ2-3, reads GAGVSQSPSNKVTEKGKDVELRCDPISGHTALYWYRQSLGQGLEFLIYFQGNSAPDKSGLPSDRFSAERTGGSVSTLTIQRTQQEDSAVYLCASSSFQTDTQYFGPGTRLTVL.

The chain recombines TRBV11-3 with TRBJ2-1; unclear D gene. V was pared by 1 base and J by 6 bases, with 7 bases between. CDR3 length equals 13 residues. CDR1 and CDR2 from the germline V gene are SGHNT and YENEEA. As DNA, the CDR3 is TGTGCCAGCAGCTTAGGCCCGGCCAATGAGCAGTTCTTC. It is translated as CASSLGPANEQFF.

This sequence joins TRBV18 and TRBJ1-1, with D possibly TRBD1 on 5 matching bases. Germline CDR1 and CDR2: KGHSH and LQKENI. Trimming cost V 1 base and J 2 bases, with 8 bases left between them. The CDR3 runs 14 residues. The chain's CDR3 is CASSPLGGNTEAFF. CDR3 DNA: TGTGCCAGCTCACCACTCGGGGGTAACACTGAAGCTTTCTTT.

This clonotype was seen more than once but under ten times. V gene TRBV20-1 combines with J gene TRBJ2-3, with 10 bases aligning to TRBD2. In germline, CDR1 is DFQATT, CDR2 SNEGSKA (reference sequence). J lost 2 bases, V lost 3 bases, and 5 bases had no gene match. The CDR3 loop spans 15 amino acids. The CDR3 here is CSASASGGSTDTQYF. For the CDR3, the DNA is TGCAGTGCTAGCGCTAGCGGGGGATCCACAGATACGCAGTATTTT.

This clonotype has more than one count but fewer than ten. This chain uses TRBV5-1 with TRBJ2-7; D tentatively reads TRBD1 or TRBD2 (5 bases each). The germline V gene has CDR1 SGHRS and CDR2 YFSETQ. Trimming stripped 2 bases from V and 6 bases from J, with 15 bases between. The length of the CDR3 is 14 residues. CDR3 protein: CASSFTGGLGEQYF. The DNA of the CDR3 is TGCGCCAGCAGCTTCACAGGAGGTCTAGGCGAGCAGTACTTC.

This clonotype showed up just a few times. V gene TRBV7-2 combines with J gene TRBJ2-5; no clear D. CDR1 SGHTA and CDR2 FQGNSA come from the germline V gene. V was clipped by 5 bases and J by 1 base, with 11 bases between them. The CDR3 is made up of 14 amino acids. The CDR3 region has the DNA TGTGCCAGCAGCCATTCCCGGTCCCAAGAGACCCAGTACTTC. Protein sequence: CASSHSRSQETQYF.

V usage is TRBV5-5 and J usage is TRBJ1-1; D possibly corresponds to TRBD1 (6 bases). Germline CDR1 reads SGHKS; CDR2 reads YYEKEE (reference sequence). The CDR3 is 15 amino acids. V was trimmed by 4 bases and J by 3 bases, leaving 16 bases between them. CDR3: CASSRTGRKYTEAFF. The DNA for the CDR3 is TGTGCCAGCAGCAGAACAGGGAGGAAGTACACTGAAGCTTTCTTT.

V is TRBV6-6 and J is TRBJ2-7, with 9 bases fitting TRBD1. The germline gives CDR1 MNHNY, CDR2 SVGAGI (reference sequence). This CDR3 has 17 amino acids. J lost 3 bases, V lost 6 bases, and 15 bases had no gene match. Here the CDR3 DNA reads TGTGCCAGCAGGCCGGGACAGGGACGTTTAGGGGACTACGAGCAGTACTTC. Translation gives CASRPGQGRLGDYEQYF.